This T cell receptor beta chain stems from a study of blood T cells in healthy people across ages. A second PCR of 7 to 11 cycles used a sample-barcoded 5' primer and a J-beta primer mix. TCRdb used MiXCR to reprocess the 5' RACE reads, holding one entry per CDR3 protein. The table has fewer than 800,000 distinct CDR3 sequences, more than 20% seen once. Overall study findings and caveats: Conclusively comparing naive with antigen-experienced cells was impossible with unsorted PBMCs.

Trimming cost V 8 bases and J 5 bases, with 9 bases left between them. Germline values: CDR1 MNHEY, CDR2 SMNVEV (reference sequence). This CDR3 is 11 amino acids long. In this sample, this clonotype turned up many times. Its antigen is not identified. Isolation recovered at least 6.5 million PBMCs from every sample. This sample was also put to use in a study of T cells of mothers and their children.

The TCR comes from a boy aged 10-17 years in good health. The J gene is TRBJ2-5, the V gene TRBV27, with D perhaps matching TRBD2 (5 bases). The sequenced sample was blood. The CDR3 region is CASGLRETQYF. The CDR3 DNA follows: TGTGCCAGCGGACTCAGGGAGACCCAGTACTTC.